This record concerns one TCR beta chain sequence. The antigen is not known. The data were produced by immunoSEQ multiplex PCR, yet TCRdb's version contains in-frame clones alone and is incomplete. The table shows approximately 150,000 clones, with approximately 90% occurring only once. This sample was included in a study of T cell responses to AZD1222 COVID-19 vaccine. The CDR3 spans 18 residues. The V end was cut by 2 bases, the J end by 0 bases, with 16 bases between. In germline, CDR1 is SGHTA, CDR2 FQGNSA. Study-wide results and caveats: The donors showed a predominance of white British ancestry and of females, with possible underestimation of clonal diversity.

The sample was peripheral blood, taken 28 days after the second AZD1222 dose. This clonotype was sampled from an adult who received the AZD1222 COVID-19 vaccine. This sequence joins TRBV7-2 and TRBJ1-4; perhaps TRBD1 as D (5 bases). This CDR3 is CASSLRVIGGATNEKLFF. The CDR3 DNA reads TGTGCCAGCAGCTTACGGGTTATAGGAGGGGCAACTAATGAAAAACTGTTTTTT. The entire variable domain, with the rest obtained from reference TRBV7-2 and TRBJ1-4, is as follows: GAGVSQSPSNKVTEKGKDVELRCDPISGHTALYWYRQSLGQGLEFLIYFQGNSAPDKSGLPSDRFSAERTGGSVSTLTIQRTQQEDSAVYLCASSLRVIGGATNEKLFFGSGTQLSVL.